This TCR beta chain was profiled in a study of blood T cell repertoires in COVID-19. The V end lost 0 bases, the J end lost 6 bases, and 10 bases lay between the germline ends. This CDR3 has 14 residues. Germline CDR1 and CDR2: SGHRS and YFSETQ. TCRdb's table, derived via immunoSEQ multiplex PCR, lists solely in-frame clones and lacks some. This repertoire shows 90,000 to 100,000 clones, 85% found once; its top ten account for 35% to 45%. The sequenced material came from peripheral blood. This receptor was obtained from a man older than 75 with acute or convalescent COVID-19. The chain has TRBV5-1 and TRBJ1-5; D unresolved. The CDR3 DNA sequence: TGCGCCAGCAGCTTGGAGTCTGGGCGTCAGCCCCAGCATTTT. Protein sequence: CASSLESGRQPQHF.